These T cell receptor beta chains were read from a single sample in a study of blood T cell repertoires in COVID-19. Profiled with immunoSEQ multiplex PCR; TCRdb holds only in-frame clones, not every one. The sample contains 95,000 to 110,000 clones, approximately 87% of which appear only once. Sequencing input: peripheral blood. The origin of the receptors is a human donor in a cohort sampled during active or convalescent COVID-19. The conserved cysteine and the conserved F or W are not part of the CDR3 here.

V: TRBV7-9
J: TRBJ2-1
CDR3: ASSSDGVVYNEQF

V: TRBV19
J: TRBJ1-1
CDR3: ASSTRTGKNTEAF

V: TRBV4-1
J: TRBJ2-2
CDR3: ASRRTGFLGGELF

V: TRBV7-9
J: TRBJ1-1
CDR3: AIGTGKGTEAF

V: TRBV12-2
J: TRBJ2-4
CDR3: ASRFRLRGTKNIQY

V: TRBV7-2
J: TRBJ2-2
CDR3: ASSHRAGGPDTGELF

V: TRBV6-2/TRBV6-3
J: TRBJ2-7
CDR3: ASSDRAGEQY

V: TRBV5-6
J: TRBJ1-1
CDR3: ASSTGWTEAF

V: TRBV19
J: TRBJ2-5
CDR3: ASSIEGRWETQY

V: TRBV6-1
J: TRBJ2-1
CDR3: ASSEVAGAANEQF

V: TRBV3-1/TRBV3-2
J: TRBJ2-4
CDR3: ASSAGGQLAKNIQY

V: TRBV6-5
J: TRBJ1-6
CDR3: ASSYQDRGNSPLH

V: TRBV7-2
J: TRBJ1-6
CDR3: ASSLVWTGNSPLH

V: TRBV19
J: TRBJ2-7
CDR3: ASSQRDRVNEQY

V: TRBV7-2
J: TRBJ1-2
CDR3: ASSISGTGGGSYGYT

V: TRBV7-9
J: TRBJ2-4
CDR3: ASRPTGEGNIQY

V: TRBV5-1
J: TRBJ1-5
CDR3: ASSLGQGAGQPQH

V: TRBV5-6
J: TRBJ1-2
CDR3: ASSSTGVWGYT

V: TRBV4-3
J: TRBJ2-2
CDR3: ASSQDLIVGLAGDTGELF

V: TRBV9
J: TRBJ1-3
CDR3: ASGDTVNSGNTIY

V: TRBV7-9
J: TRBJ1-1
CDR3: ASSLGDRDTEAF

V: TRBV28
J: TRBJ1-2
CDR3: ASSPPGEGVARGYT

V: TRBV7-9
J: TRBJ1-1
CDR3: ASSFRGETEAF

V: TRBV6-5
J: TRBJ1-6
CDR3: ASSYSILQGASPLH

V: TRBV19
J: TRBJ1-4
CDR3: ATAGTVGEKLF

V: TRBV5-4
J: TRBJ2-3
CDR3: ASSADRRSLDTQY

V: TRBV6-5
J: TRBJ2-5
CDR3: ASSSWSRRAQETQY

V: TRBV5-6
J: TRBJ2-5
CDR3: ASSLAEETQY

V: TRBV4-1
J: TRBJ1-1
CDR3: ASSQEARGMNTEAF

V: TRBV6-1
J: TRBJ1-3
CDR3: ASSEARYRRRSSGNTIY

V: TRBV7-2
J: TRBJ2-3
CDR3: ASSLATGITDTQY

V: TRBV6-5
J: TRBJ2-7
CDR3: ASSYGPGAIEQY

V: TRBV7-7
J: TRBJ2-1
CDR3: ASSLRGGGDEQF

V: TRBV6-1
J: TRBJ2-1
CDR3: ASSEAPSVAGAHNEQF

V: TRBV18
J: TRBJ2-7
CDR3: ASSGSGGYEQY

V: TRBV28
J: TRBJ1-5
CDR3: ASSPTYAATGGVNQPQH

V: TRBV24-1
J: TRBJ2-1
CDR3: ATSDLTSGGAYNEQF

V: TRBV19
J: TRBJ1-2
CDR3: ASSASGTGAHYGYT

V: TRBV19
J: TRBJ1-6
CDR3: ASSLAGQGADNSPLH

V: TRBV18
J: TRBJ1-2
CDR3: ASSPDRSESYGYT

V: TRBV29-1
J: TRBJ2-2
CDR3: SARGVSGGTGELF